This is a list of T cell receptor beta chains from one sample in a study of T cell repertoires in cytomegalovirus infection. TCRdb redid the calling of the reads with MiXCR, one entry per CDR3 protein. This sample has roughly 640,000 distinct CDR3 sequences, with 24% found just once. Sequencing was done on a sample of CD8+ T cells from PBMCs. The origin of the receptors is a human donor in good health (CMV status not recorded). Some clones in this sample may be carry-over from other donors' samples. The CDR3 runs from the conserved cysteine through the conserved F or W. Fields, in order: V gene, J gene, clone size, D gene, CDR3 DNA, CDR3 protein. A D gene is named only where the DNA matches it firmly. Expanded clones get a size class; other rows say once, few or many, or leave the size out.

V: TRBV7-2; J: TRBJ1-1; size: many; D: TRBD1; DNA: TGTGCCAGCAGCTTAGGGGACAGGGGAGGGAACACTGAAGCTTTCTTT; CDR3: CASSLGDRGGNTEAFF
V: TRBV6-5; J: TRBJ2-3; size: .; D: .; DNA: TGTGCCAGCAGTTACGCAGGGTCGGATACGCAGTATTTT; CDR3: CASSYAGSDTQYF
V: TRBV5-1; J: TRBJ1-1; size: few; D: TRBD1; DNA: TGCGCCAGCAGCAACGGACAGGGGAGCACTGAAGCTTTCTTT; CDR3: CASSNGQGSTEAFF
V: TRBV9; J: TRBJ2-1; size: .; D: .; DNA: TGTGCCAGCAGCGTAGGGGGGTCGCCTGGGGGAGAGCAGTTCTTC; CDR3: CASSVGGSPGGEQFF
V: TRBV7-9; J: TRBJ2-5; size: .; D: .; DNA: TGTGCCAGCAGCCCTTATGGGATTTTAGGGACCCAGTACTTC; CDR3: CASSPYGILGTQYF
V: TRBV20-1; J: TRBJ2-1; size: .; D: TRBD2; DNA: TGCAGTGCTAGAGGAAGGCGGGGGGGCATCTACAATGAGCAGTTCTTC; CDR3: CSARGRRGGIYNEQFF
V: TRBV6-6; J: TRBJ1-1; size: .; D: TRBD1; DNA: TGTGCCAGCAGTAACAATTACAGGGGGACGTACACTGAAGCTTTCTTT; CDR3: CASSNNYRGTYTEAFF
V: TRBV4-1; J: TRBJ2-1; size: .; D: TRBD2; DNA: TGCGCCAGCAGCCGGACACCTAGCGGGGGTTACAATGAGCAGTTCTTC; CDR3: CASSRTPSGGYNEQFF
V: TRBV7-2; J: TRBJ2-7; size: few; D: TRBD1; DNA: TGTGCCAGCAGCGAAGCCCCCGGGACAGGGCCCTACGAGCAGTACTTC; CDR3: CASSEAPGTGPYEQYF
V: TRBV19; J: TRBJ1-1; size: few; D: .; DNA: TGTGCCAGTAGTATCTGGACCGACCCGGAGGAAGCTTTCTTT; CDR3: CASSIWTDPEEAFF
V: TRBV7-6; J: TRBJ1-2; size: .; D: .; DNA: TGTGCCAGCAACTTATCCTATGGCTACACCTTC; CDR3: CASNLSYGYTF
V: TRBV6-5; J: TRBJ1-1; size: many; D: .; DNA: TGTGCCAGCAGTTACTCGAGGGCACGAGAAGCTTTCTTT; CDR3: CASSYSRAREAFF
V: TRBV4-2; J: TRBJ2-2; size: many; D: .; DNA: TGTGCCAGCAGCCAAGTAGGGCTCGGGACATCTAACACCGGGGAGCTGTTTTTT; CDR3: CASSQVGLGTSNTGELFF
V: TRBV7-9; J: TRBJ2-1; size: few; D: .; DNA: TGTGCCAGCACTGGCAGGGAGAATGAGCAGTTCTTC; CDR3: CASTGRENEQFF
V: TRBV11-1; J: TRBJ2-3; size: many; D: .; DNA: TGTGCCAGCAGCTTACGTGACGGTTGGACAGATACGCAGTATTTT; CDR3: CASSLRDGWTDTQYF
V: TRBV29-1; J: TRBJ2-1; size: few; D: TRBD2; DNA: TGCAGCGTTGAGGGACTAGCGGGGAGAATTTACAATGAGCAGTTCTTC; CDR3: CSVEGLAGRIYNEQFF
V: TRBV28; J: TRBJ2-1; size: once; D: TRBD1; DNA: TGTGCCAGCAGTTTGGCGGACAGGGGGGGGAATGAGCAGTTCTTC; CDR3: CASSLADRGGNEQFF
V: TRBV5-5; J: TRBJ1-1; size: few; D: .; DNA: TGTGCCAGCAGCGTGGGACCGAAAGCTTTCTTT; CDR3: CASSVGPKAFF